A single sample is the source of the 27 T cell receptor beta chains below, sequenced in a study of shared clonotypes between healthy human individuals. The data were produced by immunoSEQ multiplex PCR, yet TCRdb's version contains in-frame clones alone and is incomplete. This sample yields 400,000 to 600,000 clones, of which 75% to 80% are seen a single time; approximately 13% belongs to the top ten. The sample taken for sequencing was PBMCs. The receptors stem from a woman in her forties in good health. Some clones in this sample may be carry-over from other donors' samples.

V gene TRBV10-3 combines with J gene TRBJ2-7, with D possibly called TRBD1 or TRBD2 (6 bases each). This CDR3 has 15 residues. The germline V gene has CDR1 ENHRY and CDR2 SYGVKD. V was shortened by 4 bases and J by 2 bases, with 15 bases between the two germline ends. The CDR3 protein is CAISGEGGSPYEQYF. CDR3 DNA sequence: TGTGCCATCAGTGGTGAGGGGGGCTCTCCCTACGAGCAGTACTTC.

CDR3 loop: CASSTRTITDTQYF. The CDR3 region has the DNA TGTGCCAGTAGTACAAGGACTATTACAGATACGCAGTATTTT. The chain recombines TRBV19 with TRBJ2-3; a possible D gene is TRBD2 (6 bases). The CDR3 covers 14 residues. Germline-derived CDR1 and CDR2 are LNHDA and SQIVND (reference sequence). V lost 4 bases and J 3 bases, leaving 11 bases between the germline ends.

V is TRBV29-1 and J is TRBJ1-1, with 8 positions matching TRBD1. After removal of 7 bases from V and 1 base from J, the junction contained 8 bases not matched to a gene. The CDR3 loop spans 14 amino acids. Germline lookup yields CDR1 SQVTM and CDR2 ANQGSEA. CDR3 sequence (DNA): TGCAGCGCCGCGACAGGGGCGGGGAACACTGAAGCTTTCTTT. Protein product: CSAATGAGNTEAFF.

The chain employs TRBV6-5 and TRBJ1-2; D may be TRBD1 (6 bases). V dropped 5 bases and J dropped 7 bases, with 14 bases sitting between them. Germline CDR1 is MNHEY and CDR2 is SVGAGI. This CDR3 has 13 amino acids. This chain's CDR3 is CASSRGTYGGYTF. The DNA for the CDR3 is TGTGCCAGCAGTCGCGGGACATATGGTGGCTACACCTTC.

This sequence joins TRBV7-9 and TRBJ1-2, with TRBD1 identical over 7 bases. Germline V CDR1 and CDR2: SEHNR, FQNEAQ (reference sequence). The CDR3 has 13 amino acids. Germline trimming cut 5 bases from V and 8 bases from J; bases unmatched to any gene: 8. The CDR3 bases are TGTGCCAGCAGCGCACTGACAGGGTTAGGCTACACCTTC. Residues: CASSALTGLGYTF.

CDR3 residues: CASSRSGGWVTGELFF. The CDR3 DNA reads as TGTGCCAGCAGCCGATCAGGGGGCTGGGTCACCGGGGAGCTGTTTTTT. This rearrangement joins TRBV7-2 to TRBJ2-2; 8 bases match TRBD1. Germline V lookup: CDR1 SGHTA, CDR2 FQGNSA. The CDR3 is 16 amino acids. J gave up 4 bases and V 5 bases, and 9 bases lay outside the gene matches.

CDR3 residues: CASSLALTDEQYF. CDR3 nucleotide sequence: TGCGCCAGCAGCTTGGCCTTGACAGACGAGCAGTACTTC. The rearrangement joins TRBV5-1 to TRBJ2-7, with D maybe TRBD1 (5 bases). Per the germline V gene, CDR1 is SGHRS and CDR2 is YFSETQ. The V end was cut by 0 bases, the J end by 5 bases, with 9 bases between. The CDR3 has 13 amino acids.

The gene calls are TRBV7-9 and TRBJ1-2, with TRBD1 identical over 8 bases. The CDR3 extends over 13 amino acids. J was trimmed by 7 bases and V by 4 bases; bases with no gene match: 5. The germline gives CDR1 SEHNR, CDR2 FQNEAQ (reference sequence). CDR3 coding DNA: TGTGCCAGCAGCTCCCAGGGGGCTGGTGGCTACACCTTC. Residues: CASSSQGAGGYTF.

J is TRBJ2-7 and V is TRBV4-1; TRBD2 is a possible D gene (5 bases). V lost 1 base, J lost 2 bases, and 15 bases lay in between. This CDR3 has 16 residues. Germline CDR1 is MGHRA and CDR2 is YSYEKL. CDR3 residues: CASSQVGRVPTYEQYF. CDR3 sequence (DNA): TGCGCCAGCAGCCAAGTCGGGCGGGTACCGACCTACGAGCAGTACTTC.

This chain uses TRBV6-1 with TRBJ2-7, with D maybe TRBD2 (6 bases). With 0 bases removed from V and 1 base from J, the gap between germline ends came to 16 bases. Germline loops: CDR1 MNHNS, CDR2 SASEGT. The CDR3 length is 17 residues. This CDR3 is CASSEAFWGVTSYEQYF. CDR3 in DNA: TGTGCCAGCAGTGAAGCGTTTTGGGGGGTGACGTCCTACGAGCAGTACTTC.

This clone has a handful of counts. This sequence joins TRBV7-2 and TRBJ2-5; 14 bases are a match to TRBD2. The J call may be mistaken, given a closer DNA end match to TRBJ2-7. The germline V gene encodes CDR1 SGHTA and CDR2 FQGNSA. The CDR3 has 15 residues. This CDR3 is CASSPGTSGSFEQYF. The CDR3, as DNA: TGTGCCAGCAGCCCAGGGACTAGCGGGAGTTTCGAGCAGTACTTC.

The V and J genes are TRBV5-1 and TRBJ2-1; TRBD2 matches at 9 bases. This CDR3 has 15 amino acids. From germline, CDR1 is SGHRS and CDR2 YFSETQ. V was pared by 5 bases and J by 0 bases, with 3 bases of the junction left unmatched. CDR3 sequence (DNA): TGCGCCAGCAGGTCAGCGGGAGGCTCCTACAATGAGCAGTTCTTC. Translating gives CASRSAGGSYNEQFF.

A remark on this clone: This likely traces to a read error, being one base from a far larger clone. This sample also contains other DNA sequences that code for the same CDR3. This chain links TRBV9 with TRBJ2-1, with 9 bases that match TRBD1. The CDR3 is 15 amino acids. CDR1 is SGDLS and CDR2 is YYNGEE in the germline V gene. In DNA form, the CDR3 reads TGCGCCAGCACCACCACGGGACAGGGTTATGATGAGCAGTTCTTC. Translated: CASTTTGQGYDEQFF.

This chain connects TRBV28 to TRBJ1-2; D remains unclear. Per germline, CDR1 MDHEN and CDR2 SYDVKM. CDR3 length equals 11 residues. Trimming stripped 5 bases from V and 5 bases from J, with 6 bases between. CDR3 sequence reads: CASSQRYGYTF. The CDR3 DNA is TGTGCCAGCAGTCAGCGGTATGGCTACACCTTC.

This clone was seen more than once but under ten times. The chain has TRBV10-1 and TRBJ2-7; TRBD1 is a possible D gene (6 bases). The CDR3 runs 13 residues. V was pared by 6 bases and J by 6 bases, with 15 bases between. CDR1 WNHNN and CDR2 SYGVQD come from the germline V gene (reference sequence). The DNA of the CDR3 is TGCGCCAGCAGCGGACAGCATTTGAGCGAGCAGTACTTC. Translation: CASSGQHLSEQYF.

This clone showed up many times. Other DNA sequences of this sample code for an identical CDR3. This sequence joins TRBV27 and TRBJ2-1; no clear D gene. Germline V gene sequence: CDR1 MNHEY, CDR2 SMNVEV (reference sequence). V was cut by 2 bases and J by 0 bases, with 2 bases left in between. The CDR3 length is 13 residues. The CDR3 loop is CASSLDSYNEQFF. In DNA form, the CDR3 reads TGTGCCAGCAGTTTAGACTCCTACAATGAGCAGTTCTTC.

This clone occurred a few times. V gene TRBV5-4 combines with J gene TRBJ2-7; 8 bases are a match to TRBD2. The CDR3 covers 17 residues. From germline, CDR1 is SGHNT and CDR2 YYREEE (reference sequence). Trimming cost V 4 bases and J 6 bases; bases outside gene matches: 18. The CDR3 bases are TGTGCCAGCAGCCCGGAACCGGGAGGGATGCGATTGGGCGAGCAGTACTTC. It translates to CASSPEPGGMRLGEQYF.

V is TRBV6-5 and J is TRBJ2-1; D not resolved. Deletions cut 0 bases from V and 8 bases from J, with 5 bases between. Germline CDR1 is MNHEY and CDR2 is SVGAGI. CDR3 length: 12 amino acids. Here the CDR3 DNA reads TGTGCCAGCAGTTACTCACCGTATGAGCAGTTCTTC. Translated, it gives CASSYSPYEQFF.

The genes are TRBV27 and TRBJ2-7, with TRBD2 as a possible D gene (5 bases). This CDR3 has 15 residues. Germline V gives CDR1 MNHEY, CDR2 SMNVEV (reference sequence). Trimming pared 5 bases from V and 0 bases from J, leaving 14 bases between. CDR3 amino acids: CASSIGLPPSYEQYF. CDR3 coding DNA: TGTGCCAGCAGTATTGGACTTCCCCCCTCCTACGAGCAGTACTTC.

Remarks on this clone: Other DNA sequences in the sample encode the same CDR3. In DNA form, the CDR3 reads TGTGCCAGCAGTCTTTTAGGGGGCTCCTACGAGCAGTACTTC. This sequence encodes CASSLLGGSYEQYF. The chain has TRBV28 and TRBJ2-7, with TRBD1 as a possible D gene (6 bases). Germline V gene data show CDR1 as MDHEN and CDR2 as SYDVKM. This CDR3 is built from 14 residues. V gave up 5 bases and J gave up 0 bases, with 11 bases separating them.

The chain uses TRBV27 and TRBJ2-3; D is possibly TRBD1 or TRBD2 (5 bases each). V was clipped by 7 bases and J by 0 bases, with 8 bases between them. Germline V CDR1 and CDR2: MNHEY, SMNVEV (reference sequence). The CDR3 is 13 residues long. This CDR3 reads CASNRDSTDTQYF. CDR3 in DNA: TGTGCCAGCAATAGGGACAGCACAGATACGCAGTATTTT.

The chain carries TRBV9 and TRBJ2-7, with 12 bases identical to TRBD2. This CDR3 comprises 15 residues. With 0 bases clipped from V and 3 bases from J, the junction kept 1 base outside the gene matches. Germline V gene sequence: CDR1 SGDLS, CDR2 YYNGEE. The CDR3 nucleotides are TGTGCCAGCAGCGTAGCTAGCGGGAGGGGCTACGAGCAGTACTTC. Its protein is CASSVASGRGYEQYF. The whole variable domain, remainder taken from reference TRBV9 and TRBJ2-7, is DSGVTQTPKHLITATGQRVTLRCSPRSGDLSVYWYQQSLDQGLQFLIQYYNGEERAKGNILERFSAQQFPDLHSELNLSSLELGDSALYFCASSVASGRGYEQYFGPGTRLTVT.

The chain has TRBV10-1 and TRBJ2-2; a weak D match, TRBD2 (6 bases). This CDR3 has 15 residues. The germline CDR1 and CDR2 sequences are WNHNN and SYGVQD (reference sequence). V was pared by 8 bases and J by 7 bases, with 20 bases between. CDR3 residues: CASSAVEPGSGELFF. DNA of the CDR3: TGCGCCAGCTCCGCGGTGGAGCCCGGGAGCGGGGAGCTGTTTTTT.

V usage is TRBV7-2 and J usage is TRBJ2-5; D unresolved. Trimming took off 1 base at V and 5 bases at J, with 8 bases between the two ends. Germline V gene sequence: CDR1 SGHTA, CDR2 FQGNSA. This CDR3 spans 13 amino acids. The CDR3 DNA reads as TGTGCCAGCAGCTTAGTGCCCAGGGAGACCCAGTACTTC. Translated: CASSLVPRETQYF.

The chain combines TRBV21-1 with TRBJ2-7; TRBD2 was called by the table and not checked on the DNA. TRBV21-1 is reported as a pseudogene. This CDR3 comprises 17 residues. The CDR3 sequence is CASSGPGTSGSEYEQYF. CDR3 DNA sequence: TGTGCCAGCAGCGGGCCCGGGACTAGCGGGAGTGAATACGAGCAGTACTTC.

DNA of the CDR3: TGTGCCATCAGGAGGGGGGAGAAAGAGACCCAGTACTTC. The encoded protein is CAIRRGEKETQYF. V usage is TRBV10-3 and J usage is TRBJ2-5; D could derive from TRBD1 or TRBD2 (6 bases each). Trimming shortened V by 6 bases and J by 3 bases, and 11 bases separated the two germline ends. This CDR3 is built from 13 residues. Germline V lookup: CDR1 ENHRY, CDR2 SYGVKD.

The V gene is TRBV4-2, the J gene TRBJ1-4, with D perhaps matching TRBD1 (5 bases). V lost 2 bases and J 4 bases, leaving 11 bases between the germline ends. The germline V gene has CDR1 LGHNA and CDR2 YNFKEQ. The CDR3 sequence is 15 residues long. The CDR3 spells CASSQYGANNEKLFF. CDR3 bases: TGTGCCAGCAGCCAATACGGGGCGAATAATGAAAAACTGTTTTTT.